The 16 T cell receptor beta chains listed next were all sequenced from one sample in a study of T cells in Graves' hyperthyroidism and ophthalmopathy. Amplified regions were TCR beta CDR3 sequences from RNA transcripts. Researchers ran a first-round RT-PCR on the TCR CDR3 using the HTBI primer set. TCRdb redid the calling of the multiplex PCR reads with MiXCR, one entry per CDR3 protein. The sample consists of hundreds of thousands of distinct CDR3 sequences, 15% to 20% of them appearing once. Specimen: blood. Every receptor here comes from a man aged 35 to 55 with Graves' ophthalmopathy.

The rearrangement joins TRBV6-1 to TRBJ2-1; no definite D call. The CDR3 is made up of 18 amino acids. The V gene lost 5 bases and the J gene lost 0 bases, with 20 bases spanning the gap. Looked up from germline, CDR1 is MNHNS and CDR2 is SASEGT. The CDR3 nucleotides read TGTGCCAGCAGTCGTTCCCCACCGTCCAGGAGCTCCTACAATGAGCAGTTCTTC. Translation gives CASSRSPPSRSSYNEQFF.

The V gene is TRBV5-1, the J gene TRBJ1-6; D not certain. This CDR3 spans 15 amino acids. Germline lookup yields CDR1 SGHRS and CDR2 YFSETQ. Trimming stripped 0 bases from V and 7 bases from J, with 11 bases between. The CDR3 DNA sequence: TGCGCCAGCAGCTTGGAGGGCGGAACCAATTCACCCCTCCACTTT. Encoded protein: CASSLEGGTNSPLHF.

As to this clonotype: Germline is not matched at one junction end, which may reflect a read error. The chain has TRBV28 and TRBJ2-3; 11 bases are a match to TRBD2. Germline values: CDR1 MDHEN, CDR2 SYDVKM. The CDR3 totals 13 residues. CDR3 sequence (DNA): TGTGCCAGCAGCCCTACTACTAGCGGGAGTACGAATTTT. Encoded protein: CASSPTTSGSTNF.

The chain is built from TRBV27 and TRBJ2-3; D perhaps matches TRBD1 (5 bases). This CDR3 is built from 14 residues. Germline V gene data show CDR1 as MNHEY and CDR2 as SMNVEV (reference sequence). The V gene lost 3 bases and the J gene lost 2 bases, with 9 bases spanning the gap. The CDR3 nucleotides are TGTGCCAGCAGTTTGATGGGGCTCACAGATACGCAGTATTTT. It specifies CASSLMGLTDTQYF.

This clonotype was seen repeatedly, ten times or more. The V gene is TRBV7-9, the J gene TRBJ2-3; tentatively, D is TRBD2 (5 bases). Per germline, CDR1 SEHNR and CDR2 FQNEAQ (reference sequence). CDR3 length: 14 amino acids. V shed 1 base and J shed 6 bases, with 11 bases lying between them. The CDR3 DNA sequence: TGTGCCAGCAGCTTAGGACTCGGCGGGGATACGCAGTATTTT. It codes for CASSLGLGGDTQYF.

In its sample, this clonotype was seen once. This rearrangement joins TRBV2 to TRBJ1-3; the match to TRBD1 covers 8 bases. Germline loops: CDR1 SNHLY, CDR2 FYNNEI. The trim removed 6 bases at V and 2 bases at J, leaving 9 bases unmatched. This CDR3 spans 16 amino acids. The CDR3 spells CASRDRVAFAGNTIYF. The CDR3 DNA follows: TGTGCCAGCAGGGACAGGGTTGCATTCGCTGGAAACACCATATATTTT.

As to this clonotype: At one boundary the junction diverges from the germline segment, which might be a read error. The V and J genes are TRBV6-1 and TRBJ2-3, with 7 bases matching TRBD1. The CDR3 runs 14 residues. The germline V gene encodes CDR1 MNHNS and CDR2 SASEGT. In DNA, the CDR3 is TGTGCCAGCAGTGAATGGGACAGCACAGATACGCGGTATTTT. Its translation: CASSEWDSTDTRYF.

The rearrangement joins TRBV7-9 to TRBJ1-5; TRBD1 is a possible D gene (6 bases). Germline CDR1 reads SEHNR; CDR2 reads FQNEAQ (reference sequence). Trimming removed 4 bases from V and 1 base from J, with 11 bases in between. CDR3 length: 15 residues. The CDR3 region is CASSSSGTSNQPQHF. As DNA, the CDR3 is TGTGCCAGCAGCTCGTCCGGGACAAGCAATCAGCCCCAGCATTTT.

This clonotype was found many times. This chain uses TRBV2 with TRBJ2-7, with 9 bases that match TRBD2. With 6 bases clipped from V and 0 bases from J, the junction kept 6 bases outside the gene matches. The CDR3 has 15 amino acids. The germline V gene has CDR1 SNHLY and CDR2 FYNNEI. This chain's CDR3 is CASRTSSGASYEQYF. As DNA, the CDR3 is TGTGCCAGCAGGACCTCTAGCGGGGCCTCCTACGAGCAGTACTTC.

A remark on this clonotype: A single base separates this from a much larger clone, so it may be a read error. The chain has TRBV28 and TRBJ2-7, with a tentative D call TRBD2 (7 bases). The length of the CDR3 is 13 residues. CDR1 and CDR2 (germline): MDHEN, SYDVKM. CDR3 nucleotide sequence: TGTGCCAGCAGTTTGCGGGGGCACTACGAGCGGTACTTC. Translation gives CASSLRGHYERYF.

This clonotype has a handful of counts. The chain couples TRBV28 to TRBJ2-1, with D tentatively TRBD2 (5 bases). CDR3 length: 15 amino acids. CDR1 is MDHEN, CDR2 SYDVKM, per germline. V lost 5 bases and J lost 3, with 14 bases in between. The CDR3 spells CASSPKTNYYNEQFF. CDR3 nucleotide sequence: TGTGCCAGCAGTCCCAAGACTAATTACTACAATGAGCAGTTCTTC.

This clonotype appeared a few times. This clone may be a read error of a much larger clone one base away. The chain employs TRBV7-8 and TRBJ2-1; 10 nucleotides agree with TRBD2. After removal of 2 bases from V and 12 bases from J, the junction contained 13 bases not matched to a gene. Germline V gene data show CDR1 as SGHVS and CDR2 as FQNEAQ. The CDR3 is made up of 16 amino acids. The CDR3 bases are TGTGCCAGCAGCTTACGTTCTGCTAGCGGGAGAAGTGTGCAGTTCTTC. Amino acid sequence: CASSLRSASGRSVQFF.

This clonotype occurred many times. The rearrangement uses TRBV7-9 and TRBJ2-7; TRBD1 matches at 12 bases. CDR3 length: 16 amino acids. V was clipped by 5 bases and J by 4 bases; unmatched bases: 9. Per the germline V gene, CDR1 is SEHNR and CDR2 is FQNEAQ (reference sequence). DNA for the CDR3: TGTGCCAGCAGCCAAGGGACAGGGGGCACCCTGTACGAGCAGTACTTC. Protein product: CASSQGTGGTLYEQYF.

The V gene is TRBV19, the J gene TRBJ1-2; no firm D call. Trimming shortened V by 5 bases and J by 4 bases, and 8 bases separated the two germline ends. This CDR3 has 12 amino acids. Germline V gene data show CDR1 as LNHDA and CDR2 as SQIVND (reference sequence). The CDR3 protein is CASSWHLYGYTF. The CDR3 region has the DNA TGTGCCAGTAGTTGGCACCTCTATGGCTACACCTTC.

There are many counts of this clonotype. The V and J genes are TRBV11-2 and TRBJ2-3; TRBD2 might be the D (6 bases). Germline CDR1 SGHAT, CDR2 FQNNGV. The CDR3 has 16 residues. V gave up 5 bases and J gave up 3 bases, with 18 bases separating them. CDR3 nucleotides: TGTGCCAGCAGCCTCCGAACCGGGAGAGGTACAGATACGCAGTATTTT. Translating gives CASSLRTGRGTDTQYF.

This clonotype was detected a few times. The rearrangement uses TRBV18 and TRBJ2-4; TRBD2 aligns across 7 bases. The CDR3 is made up of 17 amino acids. V was clipped by 1 base and J by 4 bases; unmatched bases: 10. Germline V gene data show CDR1 as KGHSH and CDR2 as LQKENI. The CDR3 DNA follows: TGTGCCAGCTCACCACTGGGCGGCGGGAGAATTAAAAACATTCAGTACTTC. It codes for CASSPLGGGRIKNIQYF.